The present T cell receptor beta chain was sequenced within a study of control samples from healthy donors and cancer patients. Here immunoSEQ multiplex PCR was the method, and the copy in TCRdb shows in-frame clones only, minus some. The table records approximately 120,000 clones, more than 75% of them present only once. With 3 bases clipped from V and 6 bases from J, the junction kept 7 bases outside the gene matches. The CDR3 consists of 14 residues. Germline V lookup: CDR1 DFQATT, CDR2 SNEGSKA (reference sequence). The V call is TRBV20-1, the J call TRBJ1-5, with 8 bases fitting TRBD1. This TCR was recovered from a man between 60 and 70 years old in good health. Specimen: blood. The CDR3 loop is CSASWTGPGQPQHF. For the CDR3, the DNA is TGCAGTGCTAGTTGGACAGGGCCAGGTCAGCCCCAGCATTTT.